This T cell receptor (beta chain) was captured in a study of T cells in localized non-small cell lung cancer. Broader study findings: In uninvolved adjacent lung, T cell clonality reached its highest value, exceeding tumor. Among the top 100 tumor clones, a median about 58 appeared in adjacent lung. Those with higher blood T cell density had longer overall survival. Because researchers sequenced only one region of the tumor, heterogeneity is still possible.

Worth noting for this clone: Its target is unknown.

Profiling relied on immunoSEQ multiplex PCR, and the TCRdb table lists in-frame clones only, not all of them. Of some 10,000 clones in the sample, under 55% were seen once. Germline V gene sequence: CDR1 LNHDA, CDR2 SQIVND (reference sequence). J was trimmed by 2 bases and V by 5 bases; bases with no gene match: 6. The CDR3 is made up of 17 amino acids. The rearrangement links TRBV19 to TRBJ1-6; 10 bases match TRBD1. The material sequenced was lymph node tissue, taken before any cancer treatment. The TCR was taken from a woman aged 40-69 years with stage II squamous cell lung carcinoma. The CDR3: CASSGTGEFTYNSPLHF. In nucleotides, the CDR3 is TGTGCCAGTAGTGGGACAGGGGAGTTCACCTATAATTCACCCCTCCACTTT.